Given below is one T cell receptor (beta chain) in context. This record belongs to a study of blood T cell repertoires in COVID-19. Sequenced by immunoSEQ multiplex PCR; TCRdb stores in-frame clones only, minus some. The profile covers 150,000 to 180,000 clones, with roughly 83% appearing a single time and 9.5% to 13% taken by the ten largest. With 3 bases removed from V and 2 bases from J, the gap between germline ends came to 11 bases. CDR1 and CDR2 (germline): LGHNA, YNFKEQ. This CDR3 spans 15 amino acids. V gene TRBV4-2 combines with J gene TRBJ1-3, with D possibly TRBD1 on 5 matching bases. This sequence originates from a woman aged 60-75 years with COVID-19, enrolled during active disease. Sequenced input: peripheral blood. The CDR3 nucleotides read TGTGCCAGCAGCCACGGGCAGGGCCCTGGAAACACCATATATTTT. Translation gives CASSHGQGPGNTIYF.